The sequence of this T cell receptor beta chain was determined in a study of blood T cell repertoires in COVID-19. Study information: Sources were T cells, B-cell-depleted T cells, or PBMCs; the material itself was cDNA or gDNA.

The protocol was immunoSEQ multiplex PCR, while the TCRdb copy is restricted to in-frame clones and leaves out a portion. Among approximately 250,000 clones listed, approximately 84% were seen once. Germline loops: CDR1 SGHTA, CDR2 FQGNSA. After removal of 4 bases from V and 9 bases from J, the junction contained 9 bases not matched to a gene. The CDR3 consists of 17 residues. The cohort comprised adults aged roughly 18 to 90 years residing in 20 to 25 US areas. This sequence originates from a man between 40 and 49 years old who had recovered from COVID-19. The chain joins TRBV7-2 to TRBJ2-1; 16 bases fit TRBD2. Sequences were obtained from PBMCs or T cells enriched from blood (not recorded which). CDR3 in DNA: TGTGCCAGCAGCTCGGCCGGGACTAGCGGGAGGGGACGTGAGCAGTTCTTC. Protein sequence: CASSSAGTSGRGREQFF.